This T cell receptor beta chain was obtained from a study of T cell responses to AZD1222 COVID-19 vaccine. Overall study findings and caveats: When two AZD1222 doses had been given, Spike-specific TCR breadth and depth rose. Baseline seropositives among AZD1222 recipients totaled only 6 or 7.

Profiling relied on immunoSEQ multiplex PCR, and the TCRdb table lists in-frame clones only, not all of them. Seen here are about 150,000 clones, under 95% observed once, and the top ten hold 6.5% to 8%. Notes on this clone: What it binds is not known.

CDR3 length equals 16 residues. V was shortened by 4 bases and J by 0 bases, with 10 bases between the two germline ends. CDR1 is MNHEY and CDR2 is SVGAGI in the germline V gene. The source was peripheral blood, collected 28 days after the second dose of the MenACWY control vaccine. This clonotype was obtained from an adult who received the MenACWY meningococcal vaccine as a control. The V and J genes are TRBV6-5 and TRBJ1-6; D remains ambiguous. CDR3 sequence reads: CASSLRQSSYNSPLHF. The CDR3 bases are TGTGCCAGCAGTTTGCGGCAGAGCTCCTATAATTCACCCCTCCACTTT.